This T cell receptor (beta chain) stems from a study of T cell responses to AZD1222 COVID-19 vaccine. Study-level results: An increase in Spike-specific TCR breadth and depth was observed after two AZD1222 doses. Mostly white British, mostly female donors; authors suggested clonal diversity may be underestimated.

Assay used: immunoSEQ multiplex PCR; TCRdb lists only in-frame clones, some missing. The data hold about 150,000 clones, with about 91% observed a single time. Remarks on this clone: The antigen is unknown.

The CDR3 contains 16 residues. The germline V and J ends were trimmed by 1 base and 2 bases, with 12 bases remaining between them. The germline CDR1 and CDR2 sequences are SGHVS and FQNEAQ. The chain uses TRBV7-8 and TRBJ1-5; TRBD1 might be the D (6 bases). The sequence derives from an adult in good health. The source material was peripheral blood, sampled on day 0 of AZD1222 vaccination. The CDR3 DNA follows: TGTGCCAGCAGCTTAGAAGGGGGTAGGGGCAATCAGCCCCAGCATTTT. Protein product: CASSLEGGRGNQPQHF.